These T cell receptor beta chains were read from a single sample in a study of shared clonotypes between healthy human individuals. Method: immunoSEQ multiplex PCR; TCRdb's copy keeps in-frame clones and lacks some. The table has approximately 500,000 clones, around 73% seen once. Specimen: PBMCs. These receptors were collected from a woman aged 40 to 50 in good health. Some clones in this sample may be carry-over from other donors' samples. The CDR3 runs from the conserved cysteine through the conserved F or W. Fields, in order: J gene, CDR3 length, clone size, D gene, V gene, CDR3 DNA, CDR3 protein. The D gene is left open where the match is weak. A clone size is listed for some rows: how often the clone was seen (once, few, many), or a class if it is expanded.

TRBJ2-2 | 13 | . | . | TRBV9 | TGTGCCAGCAGTGCCCTGTTGGTCGGGGAGCTGTTTTTT | CASSALLVGELFF
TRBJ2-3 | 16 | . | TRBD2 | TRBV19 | TGTGCCAGTAGTATCGGCCTAGCGGGACCCTCGGATACGCAGTATTTT | CASSIGLAGPSDTQYF
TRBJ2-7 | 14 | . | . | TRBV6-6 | TGTGCCAGCAGAAACGACTACTACTCCTACGAGCAGTACTTC | CASRNDYYSYEQYF
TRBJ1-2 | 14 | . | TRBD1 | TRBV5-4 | TGTGCCAGCAGCCCCGACAGGGGGCTTTATGGCTACACCTTC | CASSPDRGLYGYTF
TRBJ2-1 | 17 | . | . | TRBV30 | TGTGCCTGGAGTGTAGGGGACACTTCGAGCTCCTACAATGAGCAGTTCTTC | CAWSVGDTSSSYNEQFF
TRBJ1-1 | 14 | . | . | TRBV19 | TGTGCCAGCCTTAACACGGGGGCTGCCACTGAAGCTTTCTTT | CASLNTGAATEAFF
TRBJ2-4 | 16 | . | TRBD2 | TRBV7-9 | TGTGCCAGCAGCTTACCCGGTGGTAGCGGGAGAAACATTCAGTACTTC | CASSLPGGSGRNIQYF
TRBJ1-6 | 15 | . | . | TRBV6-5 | TGTGCCAGCAGTTACTCGCGAGGGTTCGGTTCACCCCTCCACTTT | CASSYSRGFGSPLHF
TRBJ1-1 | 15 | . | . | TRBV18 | TGTGCCAGCTCACCAGGGGCAGGGGTGGGCACTGAAGCTTTCTTT | CASSPGAGVGTEAFF
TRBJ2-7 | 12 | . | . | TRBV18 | TGTGCCAGCTCACCTGGGCGAGACGAGCAGTACTTC | CASSPGRDEQYF
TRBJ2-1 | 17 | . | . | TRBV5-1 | TGCGCCAGCAGCTTCCGGGGCCCGACCAGGGAATACAATGAGCAGTTCTTC | CASSFRGPTREYNEQFF
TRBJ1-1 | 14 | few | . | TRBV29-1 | TGCAGCGTTGACACTAGACTTACGAACACTGAAGCTTTCTTT | CSVDTRLTNTEAFF
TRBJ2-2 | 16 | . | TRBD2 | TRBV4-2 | TGTGCCAGCAGCCAAGGAGCGGGAGGCAACACCGGGGAGCTGTTTTTT | CASSQGAGGNTGELFF
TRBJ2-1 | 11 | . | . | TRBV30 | TGTGCCTGGAGCCGCGTCAATGAGCAGTTCTTC | CAWSRVNEQFF
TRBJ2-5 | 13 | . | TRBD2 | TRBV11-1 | TGTGCCAGCAGCTGGACTAGCGGGGAGACCCAGTACTTC | CASSWTSGETQYF
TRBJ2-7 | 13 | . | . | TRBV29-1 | TGCAGCGCTAAACAGGGATCCTCCTACGAGCAGTACTTC | CSAKQGSSYEQYF
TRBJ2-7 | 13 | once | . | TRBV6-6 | TGTGCCAGCAGTTACCCCCCCACTCGGGAGCAGTACTTC | CASSYPPTREQYF
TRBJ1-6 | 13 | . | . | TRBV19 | TGTGCCAGTAGTAATGCGGGTAATCCACCCCTCCACTTT | CASSNAGNPPLHF
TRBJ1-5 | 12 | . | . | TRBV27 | TGTGCCAGCAGGGGGGGTAATCAGCCCCAGCATTTT | CASRGGNQPQHF
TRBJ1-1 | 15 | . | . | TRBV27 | TGTGCCAGCAGTTGGGACCGATTGGGGGGCACTGAAGCTTTCTTT | CASSWDRLGGTEAFF
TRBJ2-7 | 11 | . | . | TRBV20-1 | TGCAGTGCTAGACATTCGGGGGAGCAGTACTTC | CSARHSGEQYF
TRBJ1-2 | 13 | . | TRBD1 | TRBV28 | TGTGCCAGCAGCTCGGGACAGTTGCAAGGCTACACCTTC | CASSSGQLQGYTF
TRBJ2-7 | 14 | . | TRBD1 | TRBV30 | TGTGCCTGGAGTAGGGACAGGATGGCCTACGAGCAGTACTTC | CAWSRDRMAYEQYF
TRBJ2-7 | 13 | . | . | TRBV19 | TGTGCCAGTAGTATAGGACAGAATTACGAGCAGTACTTC | CASSIGQNYEQYF
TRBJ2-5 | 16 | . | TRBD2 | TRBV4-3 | TGCGCCAGCAGCCAAGGGGTAGCGGGACCCCAAGAGACCCAGTACTTC | CASSQGVAGPQETQYF
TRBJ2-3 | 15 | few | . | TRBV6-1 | TGTGCCAGCAAAGGGCGGACCTCGGGCACAGATACGCAGTATTTT | CASKGRTSGTDTQYF
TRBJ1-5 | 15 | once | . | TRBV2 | TGTGCCAGCATGCGGACAGTAAATAGCAATCAGCCCCAGCATTTT | CASMRTVNSNQPQHF
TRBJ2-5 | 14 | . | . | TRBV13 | TGTGCCAGCAGCCCTTCAGGGGAGCGGGAGACCCAGTACTTC | CASSPSGERETQYF
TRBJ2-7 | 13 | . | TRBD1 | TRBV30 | TGTGCCTTCACCCGGGACAGAGCCTACGAGCAGTACTTC | CAFTRDRAYEQYF
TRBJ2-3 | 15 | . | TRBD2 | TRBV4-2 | TGTGCCAGCAGCCAGCGCGGGGGAGAGGCGGATACGCAGTATTTT | CASSQRGGEADTQYF
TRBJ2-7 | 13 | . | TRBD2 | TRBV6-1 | TGTGCCAGCGCGGCGGGAGGGCCGGGGGAGCAGTACTTC | CASAAGGPGEQYF
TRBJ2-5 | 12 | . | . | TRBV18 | TGTGCCAGCTCACGGAGGGAAGAGACCCAGTACTTC | CASSRREETQYF
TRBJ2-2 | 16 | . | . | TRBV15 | TGTGCCACCAGCCCGCTCCCGGGGGGCGGGTCCGGGGAGCTGTTTTTT | CATSPLPGGGSGELFF
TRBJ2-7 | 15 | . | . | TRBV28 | TGTGCCAGCAGCCTCCCTGGTTCCAGCATCAACGAGCAGTACTTC | CASSLPGSSINEQYF
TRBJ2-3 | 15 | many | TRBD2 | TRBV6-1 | TGTGCCAGCAAACGGGGCGGGAGAGGCACAGATACGCAGTATTTT | CASKRGGRGTDTQYF
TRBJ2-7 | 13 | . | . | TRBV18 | TGTGCCAGCTCACCTAGGGAGGTGTACGAGCAGTACTTC | CASSPREVYEQYF
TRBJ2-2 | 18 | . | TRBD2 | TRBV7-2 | TGTGCCAGCAGCTCCCCGCGACTAGCGGGAAGGGGCACCGGGGAGCTGTTTTTT | CASSSPRLAGRGTGELFF
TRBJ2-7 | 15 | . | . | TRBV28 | TGTGCCAGCAGTTCACGGGACACGGCATCCTACGAGCAGTACTTC | CASSSRDTASYEQYF
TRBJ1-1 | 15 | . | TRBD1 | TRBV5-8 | TGTGCCAGCAGACCACGGGACAGGGGGAACACTGAAGCTTTCTTT | CASRPRDRGNTEAFF
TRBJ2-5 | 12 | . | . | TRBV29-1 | TGCAGCGTTGAATGGTGGAAGGAGACCCAGTACTTC | CSVEWWKETQYF
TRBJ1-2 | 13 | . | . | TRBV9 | TGTGCCAGCAGCCCGGACACTAACTATGGCTACACCTTC | CASSPDTNYGYTF
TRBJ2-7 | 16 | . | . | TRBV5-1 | TGCGCCAGCAGCTTGGCCCGAGGGGGTACACCCTACGAGCAGTACTTC | CASSLARGGTPYEQYF
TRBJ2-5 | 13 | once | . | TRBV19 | TGTGCCAGTAGTATACGTTCTATGGAGACCCAGTACTTC | CASSIRSMETQYF
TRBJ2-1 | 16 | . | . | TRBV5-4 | TGTGCCAGCAGCTTGATAGGGTCGGGAGATAGTAATGAGCAGTTCTTC | CASSLIGSGDSNEQFF
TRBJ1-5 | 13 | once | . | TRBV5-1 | TGCGCCAGCAGCTTGGATTACAATCAGCCCCAGCATTTT | CASSLDYNQPQHF